The following is a TCR beta chain sequence with its context. Antigen: not known. The CDR3 is made up of 14 amino acids. CDR1 SGHVS and CDR2 FNYEAQ come from the germline V gene. V lost 5 bases and J lost 3; bases outside the gene matches: 1. The method was immunoSEQ multiplex PCR; TCRdb's version includes in-frame clones alone and lacks a portion of them. Of some 140,000 clones in the sample, almost 85% were seen once. The sample belongs to a study of cytomegalovirus exposure and HLA in healthy donors. Study results and caveats: A subsequent analysis found that TCR clusters from the first cohort also tended to co-occur in the 110 or so validation repertoires, with approximately 95% of cluster scores above 0.

The TCR comes from a young man in good health and CMV-seropositive. V is TRBV7-6 and J is TRBJ2-2; TRBD2 aligns across 9 bases. Sequencing input: PBMCs. The CDR3: CASSRLADTGELFF. CDR3 nucleotides: TGTGCCAGCAGCCGACTAGCGGACACCGGGGAGCTGTTTTTT.